This T cell receptor (beta chain) was sequenced in a study of response to subunit inactivated influenza vaccine. Study results and limitations: The authors suggested that every seasonal influenza vaccination recruits few new T cells.

The V gene's germline CDR1 is DFQATT and CDR2 SNEGSKA (reference sequence). With 2 bases removed from V and 5 bases from J, the gap between germline ends came to 14 bases. The CDR3 is 14 amino acids. Turning to this clonotype: The antigen is not known.

Via MiXCR, TCRdb re-called the RT-PCR reads, giving one row per CDR3 protein. Of roughly 650,000 distinct CDR3 sequences in the sample, 15% to 18% were seen once. This specimen consisted of PBMCs from blood, obtained about 13 days after vaccination. The sequence was obtained from a man between 45 and 60 years old who received an inactivated influenza vaccine. The chain combines TRBV20-1 with TRBJ2-3; tentative D call: TRBD1 (7 bases). CDR3 bases: TGCAGTGCTAGAAGGACAGGCGGGGTAGATACGCAGTATTTT. It encodes CSARRTGGVDTQYF.